Sequencing of this TCR beta chain was carried out in a study of identical twins. Template switching (which added a universal primer site) was used, and cDNA carried unique molecular identifiers. TCRdb recomputed calls from the 5' RACE reads with MiXCR, one row per CDR3 protein. The data hold more than 400,000 distinct CDR3 sequences, with about 15% observed a single time. This clonotype was observed at least ten times. What it binds is unknown. The CDR3 loop spans 17 amino acids. Germline V gene sequence: CDR1 SGHVS, CDR2 FNYEAQ. Between the trimmed V and J ends, which lost 0 bases and 3 bases, there was a span of 16 bases. Study-wide points: Within twin pairs, the out-of-frame alpha sequences they shared showed excess low generation probability. Abundant beta clonotypes from cord blood had fewer insertions, unlike memory repertoires, which showed none. Analyses of zero insertions could be partly confounded by invariant MAIT and iNKT cells.

These sequences were also reported in another study, on yellow fever vaccine responses in identical twins.

The TCR comes from a woman under 30 in good health. The V call is TRBV7-6, the J call TRBJ2-3, with a weak D call TRBD2 (7 bases). The sample was CD4+ T cells sorted from blood. CDR3: CASSLAQRRGGTDTQYF. As DNA, the CDR3 is TGTGCCAGCAGCTTAGCCCAACGTAGGGGGGGGACAGATACGCAGTATTTT. The full variable domain, completed using reference TRBV7-6 and TRBJ2-3, is GAGVSQSPRYKVTKRGQDVALRCDPISGHVSLYWYRQALGQGPEFLTYFNYEAQQDKSGLPNDRFSAERPEGSISTLTIQRTEQRDSAMYRCASSLAQRRGGTDTQYFGPGTRLTVL.